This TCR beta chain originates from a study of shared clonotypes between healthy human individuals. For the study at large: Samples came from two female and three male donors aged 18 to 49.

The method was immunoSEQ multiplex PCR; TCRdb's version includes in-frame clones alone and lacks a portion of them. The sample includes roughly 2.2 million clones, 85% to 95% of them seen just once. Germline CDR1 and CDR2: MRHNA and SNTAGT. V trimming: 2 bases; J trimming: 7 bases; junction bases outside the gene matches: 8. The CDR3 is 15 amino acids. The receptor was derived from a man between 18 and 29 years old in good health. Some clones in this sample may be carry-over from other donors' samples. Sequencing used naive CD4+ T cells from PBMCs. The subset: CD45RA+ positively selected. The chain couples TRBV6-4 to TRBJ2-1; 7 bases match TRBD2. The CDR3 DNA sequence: TGTGCCAGCAGTGACGGGGCTAGCGGACTTAATGAGCAGTTCTTC. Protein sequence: CASSDGASGLNEQFF.